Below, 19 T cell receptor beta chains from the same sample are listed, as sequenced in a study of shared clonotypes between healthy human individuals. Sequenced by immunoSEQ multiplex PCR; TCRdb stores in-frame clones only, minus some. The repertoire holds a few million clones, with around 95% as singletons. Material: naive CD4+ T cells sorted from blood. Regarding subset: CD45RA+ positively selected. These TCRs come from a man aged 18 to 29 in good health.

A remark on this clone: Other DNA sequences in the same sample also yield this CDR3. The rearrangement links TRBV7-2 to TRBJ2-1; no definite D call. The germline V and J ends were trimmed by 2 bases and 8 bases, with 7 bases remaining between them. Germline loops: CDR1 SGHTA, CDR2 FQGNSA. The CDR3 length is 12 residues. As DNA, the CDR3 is TGTGCCAGCAGCTTATATTCTGATGAGCAGTTCTTC. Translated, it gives CASSLYSDEQFF.

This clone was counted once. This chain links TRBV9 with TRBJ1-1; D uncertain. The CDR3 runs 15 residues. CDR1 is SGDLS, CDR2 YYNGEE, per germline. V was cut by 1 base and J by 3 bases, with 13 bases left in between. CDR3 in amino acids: CASSVLVSSDTEAFF. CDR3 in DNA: TGTGCCAGCAGCGTACTCGTCTCCTCGGACACTGAAGCTTTCTTT.

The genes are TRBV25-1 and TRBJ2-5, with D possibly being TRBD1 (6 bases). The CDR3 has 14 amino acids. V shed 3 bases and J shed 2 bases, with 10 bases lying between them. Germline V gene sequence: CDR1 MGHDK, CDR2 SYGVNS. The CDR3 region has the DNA TGTGCCAGCAGTGACACAGGGACACAAGAGACCCAGTACTTC. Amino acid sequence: CASSDTGTQETQYF.

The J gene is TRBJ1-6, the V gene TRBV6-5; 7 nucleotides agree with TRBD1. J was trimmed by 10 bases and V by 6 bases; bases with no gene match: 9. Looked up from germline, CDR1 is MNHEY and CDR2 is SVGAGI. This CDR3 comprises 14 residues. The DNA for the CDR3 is TGTGCCAGCAGCCGAGGGGGCGATGGGTCACCCCTCCACTTT. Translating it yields CASSRGGDGSPLHF.

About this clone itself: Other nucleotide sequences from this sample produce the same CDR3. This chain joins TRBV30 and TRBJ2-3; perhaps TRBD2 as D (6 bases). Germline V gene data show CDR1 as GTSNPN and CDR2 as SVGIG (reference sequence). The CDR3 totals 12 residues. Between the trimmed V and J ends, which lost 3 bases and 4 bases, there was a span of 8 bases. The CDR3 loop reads CAWSGGADTQYF. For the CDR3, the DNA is TGTGCCTGGAGCGGGGGTGCAGATACGCAGTATTTT.

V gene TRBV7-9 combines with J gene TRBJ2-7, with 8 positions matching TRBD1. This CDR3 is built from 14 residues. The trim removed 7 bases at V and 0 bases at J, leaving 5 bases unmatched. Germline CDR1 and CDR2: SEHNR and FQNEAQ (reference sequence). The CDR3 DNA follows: TGTGCCAGCACCGGGACAGGTAGCTCCTACGAGCAGTACTTC. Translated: CASTGTGSSYEQYF.

The CDR3 DNA follows: TGTGCCAGCAGCGCCCGGGGGGCCTTGAGTGAGCAGTTCTTC. Its protein product is CASSARGALSEQFF. The chain has TRBV9 and TRBJ2-1; a possible D gene is TRBD2 (7 bases). V gave up 3 bases and J gave up 9 bases, with 16 bases separating them. Germline V gene data show CDR1 as SGDLS and CDR2 as YYNGEE. CDR3 length: 14 amino acids.

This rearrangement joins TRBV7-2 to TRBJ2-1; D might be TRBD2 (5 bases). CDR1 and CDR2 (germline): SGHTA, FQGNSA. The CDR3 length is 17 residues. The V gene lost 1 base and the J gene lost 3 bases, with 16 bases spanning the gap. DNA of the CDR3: TGTGCCAGCAGCTTAGGTTTAGCGAAGCCAATCTACAATGAGCAGTTCTTC. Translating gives CASSLGLAKPIYNEQFF.

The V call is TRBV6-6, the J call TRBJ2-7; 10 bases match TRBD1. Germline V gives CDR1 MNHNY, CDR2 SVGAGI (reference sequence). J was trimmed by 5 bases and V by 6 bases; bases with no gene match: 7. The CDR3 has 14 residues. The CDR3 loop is CASSSDRGHHEQYF. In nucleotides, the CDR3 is TGTGCCAGCAGCTCCGACAGGGGGCATCACGAGCAGTACTTC.

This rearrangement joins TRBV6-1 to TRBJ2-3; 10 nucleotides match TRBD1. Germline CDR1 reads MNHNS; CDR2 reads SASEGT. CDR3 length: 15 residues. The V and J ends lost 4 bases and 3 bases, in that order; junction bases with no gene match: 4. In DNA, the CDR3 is TGTGCCAGCAGTGGACAGGGGGCCTCGACAGATACGCAGTATTTT. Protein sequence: CASSGQGASTDTQYF.

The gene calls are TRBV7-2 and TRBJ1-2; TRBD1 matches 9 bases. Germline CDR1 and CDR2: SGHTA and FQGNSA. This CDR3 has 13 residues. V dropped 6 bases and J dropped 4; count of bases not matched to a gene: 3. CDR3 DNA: TGTGCCAGCAGTGTACAGGGGGCCTATGGCTACACCTTC. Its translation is CASSVQGAYGYTF.

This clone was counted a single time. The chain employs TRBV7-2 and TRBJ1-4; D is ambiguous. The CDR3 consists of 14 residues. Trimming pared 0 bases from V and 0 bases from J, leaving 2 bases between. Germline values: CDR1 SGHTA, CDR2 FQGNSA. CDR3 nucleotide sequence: TGTGCCAGCAGCTTAGCAGCAACTAATGAAAAACTGTTTTTT. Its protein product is CASSLAATNEKLFF.

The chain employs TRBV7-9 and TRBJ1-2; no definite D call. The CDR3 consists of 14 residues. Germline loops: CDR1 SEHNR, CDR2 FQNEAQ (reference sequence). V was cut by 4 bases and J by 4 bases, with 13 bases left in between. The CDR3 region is CASSSSLVSYGYTF. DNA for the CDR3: TGTGCCAGCAGCTCAAGCCTCGTCTCCTATGGCTACACCTTC.

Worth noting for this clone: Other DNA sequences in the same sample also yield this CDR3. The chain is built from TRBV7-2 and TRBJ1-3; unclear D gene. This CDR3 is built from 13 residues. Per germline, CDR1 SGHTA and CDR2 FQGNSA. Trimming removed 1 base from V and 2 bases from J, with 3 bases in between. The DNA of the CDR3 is TGTGCCAGCAGCTTAGGCCCTGGAAACACCATATATTTT. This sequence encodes CASSLGPGNTIYF.

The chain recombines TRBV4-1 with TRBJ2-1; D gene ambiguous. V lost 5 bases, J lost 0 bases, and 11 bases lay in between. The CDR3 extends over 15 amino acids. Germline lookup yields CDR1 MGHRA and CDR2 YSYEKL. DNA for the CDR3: TGCGCCAGCAGCGGTTCGCGGAGCTCCTACAATGAGCAGTTCTTC. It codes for CASSGSRSSYNEQFF.

The CDR3 loop is CASSEDRGRYGYTF. The CDR3 DNA reads as TGTGCCAGCAGCGAAGACAGGGGACGCTATGGCTACACCTTC. This chain links TRBV6-5 with TRBJ1-2, with 8 bases matching TRBD1. V shed 6 bases, J shed 4 bases, and the junction held 7 bases outside the gene matches. Germline CDR1 reads MNHEY; CDR2 reads SVGAGI. The CDR3 runs to 14 residues.

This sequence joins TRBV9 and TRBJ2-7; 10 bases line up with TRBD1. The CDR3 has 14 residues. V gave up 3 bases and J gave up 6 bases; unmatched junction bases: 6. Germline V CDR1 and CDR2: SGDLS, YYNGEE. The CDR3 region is CASSAQGQGTEQYF. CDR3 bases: TGTGCCAGCAGCGCCCAGGGACAGGGGACCGAGCAGTACTTC.

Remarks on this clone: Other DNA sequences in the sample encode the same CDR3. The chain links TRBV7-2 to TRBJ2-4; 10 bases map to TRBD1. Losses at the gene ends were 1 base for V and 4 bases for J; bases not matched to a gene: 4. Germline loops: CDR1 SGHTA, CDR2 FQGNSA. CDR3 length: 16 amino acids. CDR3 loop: CASSLGGTGAKNIQYF. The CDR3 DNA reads TGTGCCAGCAGCTTAGGAGGGACAGGGGCAAAAAACATTCAGTACTTC.

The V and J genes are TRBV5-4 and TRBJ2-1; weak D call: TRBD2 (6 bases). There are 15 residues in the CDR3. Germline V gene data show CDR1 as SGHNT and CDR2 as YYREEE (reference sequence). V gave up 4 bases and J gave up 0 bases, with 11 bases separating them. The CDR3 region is CASSPTTSSYNEQFF. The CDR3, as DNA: TGTGCCAGCAGCCCAACGACTAGCTCCTACAATGAGCAGTTCTTC.